The 25 T cell receptor beta chains below were found in one sample sequenced in a study of cytomegalovirus exposure and HLA in healthy donors. PCR primers comprised 60 Vbeta and 13 Jbeta primers. The repertoire was sequenced with immunoSEQ multiplex PCR; TCRdb's copy has only in-frame clones and lacks some. In the table there are some 100,000 clones, roughly four fifths of which are singletons. What was sequenced was PBMCs. These receptors were obtained from a male donor in good health and CMV-seropositive.

This clone was detected a few times. The chain couples TRBV27 to TRBJ1-1; 7 positions match TRBD1. Germline CDR1 is MNHEY and CDR2 is SMNVEV (reference sequence). The CDR3 length is 17 residues. Trimming cost V 4 bases and J 5 bases; bases outside gene matches: 16. The CDR3 sequence: CASSSFLDRSGETEAFF. The CDR3 DNA follows: TGTGCCAGCAGTTCATTCCTGGACAGGTCGGGAGAAACTGAAGCTTTCTTT.

The genes are TRBV7-9 and TRBJ2-5, with a possible D match to TRBD2 (6 bases). The V and J ends lost 3 bases and 4 bases respectively, with 9 bases between them. The CDR3 is made up of 13 amino acids. Germline CDR1 SEHNR, CDR2 FQNEAQ (reference sequence). The CDR3 region has the DNA TGTGCCAGCAGCTTGGGGGACTTAGAGACCCAGTACTTC. Translation: CASSLGDLETQYF.

This clone was counted only a few times. The chain employs TRBV4-3 and TRBJ1-2, with 7 bases lining up with TRBD1. CDR1 and CDR2 (germline): LGHNA, YSLEER. The CDR3 is 16 amino acids. Unmatched junction bases numbered 7, after V lost 0 bases and J lost 3 bases. The CDR3 here is CASSQDRGGADYGYTF. Here the CDR3 DNA reads TGCGCCAGCAGCCAAGATCGAGGGGGCGCGGACTATGGCTACACCTTC.

Only a few counts were recorded for this clone. The V call is TRBV5-1, the J call TRBJ1-1; possibly TRBD1 for D (6 bases). The CDR3 length is 14 residues. Trimming took off 4 bases at V and 4 bases at J, with 14 bases between the two ends. Germline V lookup: CDR1 SGHRS, CDR2 YFSETQ. CDR3 sequence reads: CASSGTGRGTEAFF. CDR3 in DNA: TGCGCCAGCAGCGGTACAGGGAGAGGCACTGAAGCTTTCTTT.

The genes are TRBV6-5 and TRBJ2-1; 10 bases fit TRBD2. Germline trimming cut 4 bases from V and 3 bases from J; bases unmatched to any gene: 3. The germline CDR1 and CDR2 sequences are MNHEY and SVGAGI. CDR3 length equals 15 residues. The CDR3 loop reads CASSSWTSGYNEQFF. CDR3 bases: TGTGCCAGCAGTTCGTGGACTAGCGGCTACAATGAGCAGTTCTTC.

This clone was counted a few times. This chain connects TRBV5-6 to TRBJ1-1, with no clear D. The CDR3 length is 13 residues. The V gene lost 2 bases and the J gene lost 2 bases, with 7 bases spanning the gap. Germline V gene lookup returns CDR1 SGHDT and CDR2 YYEEEE. CDR3 sequence reads: CASSFQANTEAFF. The CDR3 DNA sequence: TGTGCCAGCAGCTTCCAGGCCAACACTGAAGCTTTCTTT.

The V gene is TRBV18, the J gene TRBJ2-5; no clear D. Germline CDR1 reads KGHSH; CDR2 reads LQKENI. This CDR3 region has 12 residues. V lost 3 bases, J lost 5 bases, and 7 bases lay in between. The CDR3 DNA reads TGTGCCAGCTCACCGACGCGGGAGACCCAGTACTTC. It encodes CASSPTRETQYF. Complete variable domain (other parts from reference TRBV18 and TRBJ2-5): NAGVMQNPRHLVRRRGQEARLRCSPMKGHSHVYWYRQLPEEGLKFMVYLQKENIIDESGMPKERFSAEFPKEGPSILRIQQVVRGDSAAYFCASSPTRETQYFGPGTRLLVL.

This rearrangement joins TRBV4-1 to TRBJ2-5; the match to TRBD1 covers 9 bases. The end of the DNA is better explained by TRBJ2-7, so the J call may be wrong. The CDR3 extends over 17 amino acids. In germline, CDR1 is MGHRA, CDR2 YSYEKL. This CDR3 reads CASSHPGLGTGSDEQYF. In nucleotides, the CDR3 is TGCGCCAGCAGCCATCCAGGGCTGGGGACAGGGAGTGACGAGCAGTACTTC.

The chain has TRBV15 and TRBJ1-6; D gene unclear. The CDR3 totals 16 residues. Deletions cut 3 bases from V and 1 base from J, with 10 bases between. Germline V gives CDR1 LNHNV, CDR2 YYDKDF (reference sequence). Here the CDR3 reads CATSSSRESYNSPLHF. CDR3 bases: TGTGCCACCAGCAGTTCAAGGGAGTCCTATAATTCACCCCTCCACTTT. The full variable domain, in which reference TRBV15 and TRBJ1-6 provide the parts outside the CDR3, is DAMVIQNPRYQVTQFGKPVTLSCSQTLNHNVMYWYQQKSSQAPKLLFHYYDKDFNNEADTPDNFQSRRPNTSFCFLDIRSPGLGDTAMYLCATSSSRESYNSPLHFGNGTRLTVT.

This chain uses TRBV7-2 with TRBJ1-5, with 7 bases fitting TRBD1. V was clipped by 4 bases and J by 2 bases; unmatched bases: 11. CDR3 length: 17 amino acids. In germline, CDR1 is SGHTA, CDR2 FQGNSA. The CDR3 coding sequence is TGTGCCAGCAGCTCAGTTTGGACAGGTGGTGGCAATCAGCCCCAGCATTTT. Its translation is CASSSVWTGGGNQPQHF.

The gene calls are TRBV6-6 and TRBJ1-2; D remains unclear. The CDR3 runs to 13 residues. Germline-derived CDR1 and CDR2 are MNHNY and SVGAGI (reference sequence). V lost 0 bases to trimming and J lost 3 bases, with 5 bases between them. CDR3 bases: TGTGCCAGCAGTTACTCTGAGGACTATGGCTACACCTTC. As protein: CASSYSEDYGYTF.

The chain couples TRBV9 to TRBJ1-4, with a tentative D call TRBD1 (5 bases). The CDR3 extends over 15 amino acids. Germline V gene data show CDR1 as SGDLS and CDR2 as YYNGEE. Trimming took 3 bases from V and 5 from J, leaving 14 bases between them. The CDR3 region is CASSAGWAGNEKLFF. In nucleotides, the CDR3 is TGTGCCAGCAGCGCAGGGTGGGCCGGGAATGAAAAACTGTTTTTT.

This clone was counted a few times. This rearrangement joins TRBV6-5 to TRBJ2-5; 7 bases are shared with TRBD2. Germline trimming cut 8 bases from V and 2 bases from J; bases unmatched to any gene: 8. The germline V gene encodes CDR1 MNHEY and CDR2 SVGAGI. The CDR3 spans 14 residues. The CDR3 region is CASGGVGFQETQYF. The CDR3 nucleotides are TGTGCCAGCGGGGGGGTGGGTTTTCAAGAGACCCAGTACTTC.

This chain connects TRBV30 to TRBJ1-2, with TRBD1 matching 7 bases. The CDR3 extends over 13 amino acids. CDR1 and CDR2 from the germline V gene are GTSNPN and SVGIG (reference sequence). With 3 bases clipped from V and 7 bases from J, the junction kept 8 bases outside the gene matches. The CDR3 protein is CAWSPRTGSGYTF. The CDR3 DNA sequence: TGTGCCTGGAGCCCTCGGACAGGCAGTGGCTACACCTTC.

The chain combines TRBV10-1 with TRBJ1-1, with a weak D call TRBD1 (5 bases). The CDR3 contains 14 residues. In germline, CDR1 is WNHNN, CDR2 SYGVQD (reference sequence). V lost 5 bases and J lost 2, with 12 bases in between. The CDR3, as DNA: TGCGCCAGCAGTTTGTCCAGGGTTAACACTGAAGCTTTCTTT. This codes for CASSLSRVNTEAFF.

This clone has more than one count but fewer than ten. The V gene is TRBV4-2, the J gene TRBJ1-5, with a possible D match to TRBD1 (6 bases). Germline loops: CDR1 LGHNA, CDR2 YNFKEQ. The CDR3 length is 15 residues. The germline V and J ends were trimmed by 0 bases and 8 bases, with 14 bases remaining between them. The CDR3 protein is CASSQEARGYEPQHF. The CDR3 nucleotides read TGTGCCAGCAGCCAAGAGGCCAGGGGCTATGAGCCCCAGCATTTT.

This clone was detected only a few times. This sequence joins TRBV19 and TRBJ1-1, with 7 bases fitting TRBD1. The length of the CDR3 is 15 residues. Germline V gene data show CDR1 as LNHDA and CDR2 as SQIVND (reference sequence). V shed 6 bases and J 1 base; nucleotides not matched to a gene: 8. CDR3 amino acids: CASRGGAGGNTEAFF. DNA of the CDR3: TGTGCCAGTAGGGGGGGTGCAGGGGGGAACACTGAAGCTTTCTTT.

The chain combines TRBV2 with TRBJ2-7, with D unclear. The length of the CDR3 is 14 residues. Germline V gives CDR1 SNHLY, CDR2 FYNNEI. V lost 7 bases and J 1 base, leaving 14 bases between the germline ends. CDR3: CASTPDISSYEQYF. The CDR3 DNA reads as TGTGCCAGCACCCCTGATATTAGTTCCTACGAGCAGTACTTC.

The genes are TRBV9 and TRBJ1-1; tentatively, D is TRBD1 (5 bases). The V end lost 4 bases, the J end lost 0 bases, and 13 bases lay between the germline ends. This CDR3 contains 15 residues. From germline, CDR1 is SGDLS and CDR2 YYNGEE. The CDR3 nucleotides are TGTGCCAGCAGCCCACGGGGGGGGGTGAACACTGAAGCTTTCTTT. It translates to CASSPRGGVNTEAFF.

The V gene is TRBV7-2, the J gene TRBJ1-1; 8 nucleotides match TRBD1. The CDR3 is 16 amino acids. The V and J ends lost 5 bases and 0 bases, in that order; junction bases with no gene match: 8. CDR1 is SGHTA and CDR2 is FQGNSA in the germline V gene. The CDR3 loop reads CASSKGQGRVNTEAFF. The CDR3 DNA reads as TGTGCCAGCAGCAAAGGACAGGGAAGGGTGAACACTGAAGCTTTCTTT.

The CDR3 nucleotides are TGTGCCAGCAGCCTCCAGGGCAGGGGGTCAGGAAACACTGAAGCTTTCTTT. Amino acids: CASSLQGRGSGNTEAFF. J is TRBJ1-1 and V is TRBV7-2, with 7 bases lining up with TRBD1. The ends lost 5 bases at V and 2 bases at J; junction bases unmatched: 14. Germline CDR1 reads SGHTA; CDR2 reads FQGNSA. The CDR3 spans 17 residues.

This clone was seen only a few times. The chain is built from TRBV5-1 and TRBJ2-7; 8 bases align to TRBD1. Germline-derived CDR1 and CDR2 are SGHRS and YFSETQ. CDR3 length: 14 amino acids. The V segment lost 7 bases and the J segment 5 bases; nucleotides outside the gene matches: 11. CDR3 sequence (DNA): TGCGCCAGCGGCCCCGGACAGGGTGAGAACGAGCAGTACTTC. Protein product: CASGPGQGENEQYF.

The chain employs TRBV5-6 and TRBJ1-1; 10 bases match TRBD1. Germline CDR1 reads SGHDT; CDR2 reads YYEEEE. The J segment lost 13 bases and the V segment lost 4 bases, leaving 16 bases of the junction unmatched. The CDR3 covers 15 residues. In DNA form, the CDR3 reads TGTGCCAGCAGCGAAGGACAGGGGGGCAGACGCCAGGGTTTCTTT. This sequence encodes CASSEGQGGRRQGFF.

CDR3 residues: CASSEAWRVSTDTQYF. The CDR3 DNA is TGTGCCAGCAGTGAAGCCTGGCGGGTTAGCACAGATACGCAGTATTTT. The gene calls are TRBV6-1 and TRBJ2-3; D perhaps matches TRBD2 (5 bases). This CDR3 spans 16 amino acids. Trimming pared 0 bases from V and 0 bases from J, leaving 10 bases between. Germline V CDR1 and CDR2: MNHNS, SASEGT.

The CDR3 bases are TGTGCCAGCAGTGAACTAGCGTTCTACAATGAGCAGTTCTTC. This codes for CASSELAFYNEQFF. The chain is built from TRBV6-4 and TRBJ2-1; 7 nucleotides align to TRBD2. Germline values: CDR1 MRHNA, CDR2 SNTAGT. The V gene end was trimmed by 3 bases and the J gene end by 3 bases; junction bases not matched to a gene: 2. The CDR3 totals 14 residues.